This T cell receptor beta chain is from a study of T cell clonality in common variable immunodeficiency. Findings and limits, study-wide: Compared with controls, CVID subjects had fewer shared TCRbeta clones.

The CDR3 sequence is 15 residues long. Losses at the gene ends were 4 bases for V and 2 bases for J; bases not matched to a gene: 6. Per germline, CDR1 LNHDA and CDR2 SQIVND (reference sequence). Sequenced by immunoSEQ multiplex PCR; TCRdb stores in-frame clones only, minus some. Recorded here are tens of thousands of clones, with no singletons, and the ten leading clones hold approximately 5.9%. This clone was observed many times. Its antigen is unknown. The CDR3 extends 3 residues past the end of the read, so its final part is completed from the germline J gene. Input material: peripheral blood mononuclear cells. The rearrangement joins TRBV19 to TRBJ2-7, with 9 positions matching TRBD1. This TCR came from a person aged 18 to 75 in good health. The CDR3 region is CASSTSGQGPYEQYF. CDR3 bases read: TGTGCCAGTAGTACCTCGGGACAGGGACCCTACGAG.